The clone carrying this T cell receptor (beta chain) was seen ten or more times. Its cognate antigen is unknown. The data derive from a study of blood T cells in healthy people across ages. CDR3 length: 12 residues. Between the trimmed V and J ends, which lost 6 bases and 2 bases, there was a span of 10 bases. Germline CDR1 DFQATT, CDR2 SNEGSKA (reference sequence). Whole-study results and caveats: Older age went with lower TCR beta diversity per million T cells, in a roughly linear way.

Then a second PCR, running roughly 7 to 11 cycles, was carried out with a sample-barcoded 5' primer and a J-beta primer mix. Each of the samples gave a minimum of 3 million paired-end reads that contained CDR3. TCRdb ran MiXCR on the 5' RACE reads and lists one entry per CDR3 protein. The sample records around 900,000 distinct CDR3 sequences, around 30% being singletons. The TCR originated in a woman of 80 years or more in good health. The sequenced sample was blood. This chain connects TRBV20-1 to TRBJ2-5; no clear D. CDR3 residues: CSAVRIQETQYF. The CDR3 DNA reads TGCAGTGCGGTTAGGATACAAGAGACCCAGTACTTC.